Listed below are T cell receptor beta chains from one sample, sequenced in a study of siplizumab effects on memory and regulatory T cells. Some clones are missing from TCRdb's copy, which holds only in-frame ones; the method was immunoSEQ multiplex PCR. The sample consists of some 99,000 clones, roughly nine tenths of them appearing once. The sequenced material came from Tregs sorted from blood. The receptors come from a human donor in good health. The CDR3 runs from the conserved cysteine through the conserved F or W.

v_call	j_call	cdr3_aa
TRBV4-2	TRBJ2-3	CASSQGSGGAADTQYF
TRBV5-5	TRBJ1-1	CASSFTPGGMNTEAFF
TRBV6-5	TRBJ2-7	CASSYWRGGTLREQYF
TRBV19	TRBJ1-5	CASSLTGTGHQPQHF
TRBV6-1	TRBJ1-1	CASTEVSMNTEAFF
TRBV5-8	TRBJ1-1	CASSSLRLTEAFF
TRBV6-6	TRBJ1-2	CASSYSGSGYGYTF
TRBV11-2	TRBJ2-5	CASSLDPRRERGQYF
TRBV6-5	TRBJ1-1	CASSSPGRNTEAFF
TRBV5-1	TRBJ2-2	CATGTPNTGELFF
TRBV7-9	TRBJ1-2	CASSPRQGAGGYTF
TRBV6-5	TRBJ1-3	CASSYIRSGNTIYF
TRBV5-1	TRBJ2-7	CASSLRGQGNYEQYF
TRBV7-2	TRBJ1-1	CASSPGTGLNTEAFF
TRBV5-1	TRBJ1-2	CASSDKGQGVYGYTF
TRBV5-1	TRBJ1-2	CASSTGDRGYGYTF